The clone carrying this T cell receptor (beta chain) was recorded once. As yet, its antigen is unknown. This CDR3 has 14 amino acids. V lost 4 bases and J 5 bases, leaving 15 bases between the germline ends. Per germline, CDR1 SGHNT and CDR2 YYREEE (reference sequence). This entry belongs to a study of T cell responses to AZD1222 COVID-19 vaccine. General study results and limits: Most donors were white British and more were female, and clonal diversity was possibly underestimated.

The protocol was immunoSEQ multiplex PCR, while the TCRdb copy is restricted to in-frame clones and leaves out a portion. The data show 75,000 to 100,000 clones, roughly 90% seen once. The clonotype comes from an adult in good health. The material sequenced was peripheral blood, taken on day 0 of AZD1222 vaccination. V and J are TRBV5-4 and TRBJ1-1; the D is unclear. The CDR3 region has the DNA TGTGCCAGCAGCCCGGAATACACCCGGACTGAAGCTTTCTTT. Residues: CASSPEYTRTEAFF.